These T cell receptor beta chains were read from a single sample in a study of cytomegalovirus exposure and HLA in healthy donors. Assay: immunoSEQ multiplex PCR; the TCRdb copy retains only in-frame clones and omits some. This table has some 120,000 clones, approximately 70% appearing once. The sample consisted of PBMCs. The receptors stem from a man aged 25-45 years in good health and CMV-seropositive. Both conserved end residues are part of each CDR3. The D gene is left open where the match is weak. The size entry is marked missing in some rows and otherwise reads once, few, many or a size class.

J gene,V gene,CDR3 length,D gene,clone size,CDR3 DNA,CDR3 protein
TRBJ2-6,TRBV19,18,TRBD1,-,TGTGCCAGTACCCTCGCCGGACAGGGGGCTACTGGGGCCAACGTCCTGACTTTC,CASTLAGQGATGANVLTF
TRBJ1-3,TRBV15,16,-,-,TGTGCCACCAGCCTACCCTCCACGATAACTGGAAACACCATATATTTT,CATSLPSTITGNTIYF
TRBJ2-3,TRBV10-3,13,TRBD1,-,TGTGCCAGTCAGGGGGATTTCACAGATACGCAGTATTTT,CASQGDFTDTQYF
TRBJ1-1,TRBV7-6,15,-,-,TGTGCCAGCAGCTTAGGGGGCAGCCCGAACACTGAAGCTTTCTTT,CASSLGGSPNTEAFF
TRBJ1-2,TRBV10-3,13,-,-,TGTGCCATCAGTGAGGACAGTTACTATGGCTACACCTTC,CAISEDSYYGYTF
TRBJ2-6,TRBV29-1,19,TRBD1,-,TGCAGCGTTGAAGATGTACGGGACAGGGTATCCTCTGGGGCCAACGTCCTGACTTTC,CSVEDVRDRVSSGANVLTF
TRBJ2-1,TRBV11-2,12,-,-,TGTGCCAGCAGTACACTGTGGAGTGAGCAGTTCTTC,CASSTLWSEQFF
TRBJ2-3,TRBV28,13,TRBD1,-,TGTGCCAGCAGGGACCAGGGGGCCGGTACGCAGTATTTT,CASRDQGAGTQYF
TRBJ2-1,TRBV6-4,14,-,-,TGTGCCAGCAGTGACAGAGATGACAGTGGTGAGCAGTTCTTC,CASSDRDDSGEQFF
TRBJ2-7,TRBV5-4,14,-,-,TGTGCCAGCAGCCCTGACCCGGGAACCTACGAGCAGTACTTC,CASSPDPGTYEQYF
TRBJ1-3,TRBV5-6,15,-,-,TGTGCCAGCAGCTTGCCCGGAGAAGGTGGAAACACCATATATTTT,CASSLPGEGGNTIYF
TRBJ2-3,TRBV5-1,14,-,-,TGCGCCAGCAGCTTGGTATCTAGCACAGATACGCAGTATTTT,CASSLVSSTDTQYF
TRBJ2-5,TRBV10-2,10,TRBD1,once,TGCGCGACAGGGGGAGAGACCCAGTACTTC,CATGGETQYF
TRBJ2-3,TRBV29-1,15,TRBD2,-,TGCAGCGTTGTGACTAGCGGGAGTGTGCCAGATACGCAGTATTTT,CSVVTSGSVPDTQYF
TRBJ2-3,TRBV7-9,16,TRBD2,-,TGTGCCAGCAGCTTGGGGGACTATACACTCACAGATACGCAGTATTTT,CASSLGDYTLTDTQYF
TRBJ1-2,TRBV21-1,18,-,-,TGTGCCAGCAATAAGGGGGGGGACAGGGGGCTCGAGAACTATGGCTACACCTTC,CASNKGGDRGLENYGYTF
TRBJ1-1,TRBV6-5,13,-,-,TGTGCCAGCGGAGGGACTCGGAACACTGAAGCTTTCTTT,CASGGTRNTEAFF
TRBJ1-1,TRBV5-6,17,-,-,TGTGCCAGCAGCTTGAAGGATGGCAGGGGCATGAACACTGAAGCTTTCTTT,CASSLKDGRGMNTEAFF
TRBJ1-1,TRBV4-2,14,-,-,TGTGCCAGCAGCCAAGATCGCGAACGAGTTGAAGCTTTCTTT,CASSQDRERVEAFF
TRBJ1-1,TRBV4-1,15,-,-,TGCGCCAGCAGCTCTGACTGGGTCGTGGGCACTGAAGCTTTCTTT,CASSSDWVVGTEAFF
TRBJ2-2,TRBV28,15,TRBD2,-,TGTGCCAGCAGTTTGACTAGCGGGATTGCCGGGGAGCTGTTTTTT,CASSLTSGIAGELFF
TRBJ1-4,TRBV19,15,-,-,TGTGCCAGTCGTAAAGTGGGCATAGAGAATGAAAAACTGTTTTTT,CASRKVGIENEKLFF
TRBJ1-1,TRBV6-1,15,TRBD1,few,TGTGCCAGCAGTGTCACCGGGACAGGGGACACTGAAGCTTTCTTT,CASSVTGTGDTEAFF
TRBJ2-1,TRBV7-9,15,TRBD2,-,TGTGCCAGCAGCCCACCGGGACTAGCGGGAAGTGGGCAGTTCTTC,CASSPPGLAGSGQFF
TRBJ2-3,TRBV5-1,15,TRBD2,-,TGCGCCAGCAGCTTGGGAGGACTAGCTCGGGATACGCAGTATTTT,CASSLGGLARDTQYF
TRBJ1-1,TRBV5-4,16,TRBD1,-,TGTGCCAGCACCAAATACGACGGAGGGGGCATCACTGAAGCTTTCTTT,CASTKYDGGGITEAFF
TRBJ1-5,TRBV6-1,15,TRBD1,-,TGTGCCAGCAGATCACAGGGGGCAGGCAATCAGCCCCAGCATTTT,CASRSQGAGNQPQHF
TRBJ2-1,TRBV29-1,17,TRBD2,-,TGCAGCGTTGAAGACCGGACAGGACTAGCGGGCCGGAATGAGCAGTTCTTC,CSVEDRTGLAGRNEQFF
TRBJ2-5,TRBV19,11,-,-,TGTGCCAGCCAGTTCGAAGAGACCCAGTACTTC,CASQFEETQYF
TRBJ1-5,TRBV7-6,17,TRBD1,few,TGTGCCAGCAGCGCCGGGACAGCGATAATTGGCAATCAGCCCCAGCATTTT,CASSAGTAIIGNQPQHF
TRBJ1-1,TRBV5-8,13,-,few,TGTGCCAGCAGCTTGGCCTCCAACACTGAAGCTTTCTTT,CASSLASNTEAFF
TRBJ2-2,TRBV13,19,TRBD2,-,TGTGCCAGCAGCTTAGACCTAGCGGGAGGGCCTTCGAACACCGGGGAGCTGTTTTTT,CASSLDLAGGPSNTGELFF
TRBJ1-2,TRBV9,15,TRBD1,-,TGTGCCAGCAGCGTAAAGGGGGCCCCCCTTGATGGCTACACCTTC,CASSVKGAPLDGYTF
TRBJ1-1,TRBV2,12,-,-,TGTGCCAGCAGTAAAGGGGGACTAGTAGCTTTCTTT,CASSKGGLVAFF
TRBJ1-6,TRBV7-9,14,-,-,TGTGCCAGCAGCTCTACAGGTTTTAATTCACCCCTCCACTTT,CASSSTGFNSPLHF